This is a list of T cell receptor beta chains from one sample in a study of T cells of healthy individuals. TCRdb recomputed calls from the 5' RACE reads with MiXCR, one row per CDR3 protein. The table lists 60,000 to 80,000 distinct CDR3 sequences, about 16% of them singletons. All receptors derive from a human donor in good health. Each CDR3 is given with its conserved first and last residue. D genes are given only for firm matches. Only some rows state a clone size, as once, few, many or a class for expanded clones.

CDR3 protein: CASSYGYSNQPQHF
CDR3 DNA: TGTGCCAGCAGTTACGGATATAGCAATCAGCCCCAGCATTTT
J gene: TRBJ1-5
D gene: NA
V gene: TRBV6-2/TRBV6-3
clone size: NA

CDR3 protein: CASSPDTYGYTF
CDR3 DNA: TGTGCCAGCAGCCCCGACACATATGGCTACACCTTC
J gene: TRBJ1-2
D gene: NA
V gene: TRBV7-2
clone size: few

CDR3 protein: CAISWAPTGNQETQYF
CDR3 DNA: TGTGCCATCAGCTGGGCCCCGACAGGGAATCAAGAGACCCAGTACTTC
J gene: TRBJ2-5
D gene: TRBD1
V gene: TRBV10-3
clone size: NA

CDR3 protein: CASSQVGQGILYEQYF
CDR3 DNA: TGTGCCAGCAGTCAAGTGGGACAGGGGATTCTCTACGAGCAGTACTTC
J gene: TRBJ2-7
D gene: TRBD1
V gene: TRBV27
clone size: many

CDR3 protein: CASSHSTSRGETQYF
CDR3 DNA: TGTGCCAGCAGCCATTCGACATCCCGGGGGGAGACCCAGTACTTC
J gene: TRBJ2-5
D gene: NA
V gene: TRBV7-9
clone size: NA

CDR3 protein: CASSQVGTSGDLGETQYF
CDR3 DNA: TGCGCCAGCAGCCAAGTGGGGACTAGCGGGGACCTGGGGGAGACCCAGTACTTC
J gene: TRBJ2-5
D gene: TRBD2
V gene: TRBV4-1
clone size: many

CDR3 protein: CASSRLGKDTQYF
CDR3 DNA: TGTGCCAGCAGTCGGCTGGGGAAAGATACGCAGTATTTT
J gene: TRBJ2-3
D gene: NA
V gene: TRBV2
clone size: few

CDR3 protein: CATKRAFLESTDTQYF
CDR3 DNA: TGTGCCACCAAAAGGGCCTTTTTAGAGAGCACAGATACGCAGTATTTT
J gene: TRBJ2-3
D gene: NA
V gene: TRBV12-3/TRBV12-4
clone size: few

CDR3 protein: CASSSTSGYTQYF
CDR3 DNA: TGTGCCAGCAGCTCGACTAGCGGTTATACGCAGTATTTT
J gene: TRBJ2-3
D gene: TRBD2
V gene: TRBV7-2
clone size: few

CDR3 protein: CASGLVGRITTDLKAVQYQPQHF
CDR3 DNA: TGTGCTAGTGGTTTGGTTGGACGAATCACGACGGACCTCAAAGCGGTCCAATATCAGCCCCAGCATTTT
J gene: TRBJ1-5
D gene: NA
V gene: TRBV12-5
clone size: few

CDR3 protein: CASSQVTNRASSGNTIYF
CDR3 DNA: TGCGCCAGCAGCCAAGTGACGAACCGGGCAAGCTCTGGAAACACCATATATTTT
J gene: TRBJ1-3
D gene: NA
V gene: TRBV4-1
clone size: NA

CDR3 protein: CASSPQWGPETQYF
CDR3 DNA: TGTGCCAGCAGTCCCCAATGGGGGCCAGAGACCCAGTACTTC
J gene: TRBJ2-5
D gene: NA
V gene: TRBV12-3/TRBV12-4
clone size: NA

CDR3 protein: CASSPGGRSTGELFF
CDR3 DNA: TGTGCCAGCTCACCGGGAGGGAGGTCCACCGGGGAGCTGTTTTTT
J gene: TRBJ2-2
D gene: TRBD2
V gene: TRBV18
clone size: NA

CDR3 protein: CASTPQGGGLNYGYTF
CDR3 DNA: TGTGCCAGCACTCCTCAGGGGGGAGGACTTAACTATGGCTACACCTTC
J gene: TRBJ1-2
D gene: TRBD1
V gene: TRBV6-5
clone size: NA

CDR3 protein: CASSPMGPRGDTQYF
CDR3 DNA: TGTGCCAGCAGCCCCATGGGCCCCCGGGGAGATACGCAGTATTTT
J gene: TRBJ2-3
D gene: NA
V gene: TRBV9
clone size: few

CDR3 protein: CASSWGQNTEAFF
CDR3 DNA: TGTGCCAGCAGTTGGGGTCAGAACACTGAAGCTTTCTTT
J gene: TRBJ1-1
D gene: NA
V gene: TRBV2
clone size: many

CDR3 protein: CASSPRAIQETQYF
CDR3 DNA: TGTGCCAGCAGCCCCCGGGCCATCCAAGAGACCCAGTACTTC
J gene: TRBJ2-5
D gene: NA
V gene: TRBV7-9
clone size: many

CDR3 protein: CAIREDGDGATDTQYF
CDR3 DNA: TGTGCCATCAGGGAGGATGGGGACGGGGCGACAGATACGCAGTATTTT
J gene: TRBJ2-3
D gene: NA
V gene: TRBV10-3
clone size: NA

CDR3 protein: CASSQARRQYF
CDR3 DNA: TGTGCCTCCTCTCAAGCCCGACGGCAGTATTTT
J gene: TRBJ2-3
D gene: NA
V gene: TRBV19
clone size: many

CDR3 protein: CASSLGGPFGDTQYF
CDR3 DNA: TGTGCCAGCAGTCTCGGGGGCCCTTTCGGAGATACGCAGTATTTT
J gene: TRBJ2-3
D gene: NA
V gene: TRBV7-9
clone size: few

CDR3 protein: CSAMGAQGNTIYF
CDR3 DNA: TGCAGTGCTATGGGAGCTCAGGGAAACACCATATATTTT
J gene: TRBJ1-3
D gene: NA
V gene: TRBV20-1
clone size: many

CDR3 protein: CASSDHNSPLHF
CDR3 DNA: TGTGCCAGCAGCGACCACAATTCACCCCTCCACTTT
J gene: TRBJ1-6
D gene: NA
V gene: TRBV9
clone size: many

CDR3 protein: CAWNMNSPLHF
CDR3 DNA: TGTGCCTGGAATATGAATTCACCCCTCCACTTT
J gene: TRBJ1-6
D gene: NA
V gene: TRBV30
clone size: many

CDR3 protein: CASSLGRTSGDQETQYF
CDR3 DNA: TGTGCCAGCAGCTTAGGGCGGACTAGCGGGGACCAAGAGACCCAGTACTTC
J gene: TRBJ2-5
D gene: TRBD2
V gene: TRBV11-1
clone size: NA

CDR3 protein: CASSLTGRVYEQYF
CDR3 DNA: TGTGCCAGCAGCTTAACAGGGCGGGTCTACGAGCAGTACTTC
J gene: TRBJ2-7
D gene: NA
V gene: TRBV7-9
clone size: few

CDR3 protein: CASSLQSNQPQHF
CDR3 DNA: TGTGCCAGCAGCTTACAAAGCAATCAGCCCCAGCATTTT
J gene: TRBJ1-5
D gene: NA
V gene: TRBV7-2
clone size: NA